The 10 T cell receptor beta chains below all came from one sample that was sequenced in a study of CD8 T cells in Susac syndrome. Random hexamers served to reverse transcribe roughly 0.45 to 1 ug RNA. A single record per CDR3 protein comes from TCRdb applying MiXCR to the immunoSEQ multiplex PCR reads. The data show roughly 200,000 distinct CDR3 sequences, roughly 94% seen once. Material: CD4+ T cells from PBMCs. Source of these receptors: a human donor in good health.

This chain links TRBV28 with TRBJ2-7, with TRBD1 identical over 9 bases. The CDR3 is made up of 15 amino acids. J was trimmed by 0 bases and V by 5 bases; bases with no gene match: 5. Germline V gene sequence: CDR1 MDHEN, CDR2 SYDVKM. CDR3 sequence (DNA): TGTGCCAGCAGTCCGGGGACAGGGCTCTCCTACGAGCAGTACGTC. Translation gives CASSPGTGLSYEQYV.

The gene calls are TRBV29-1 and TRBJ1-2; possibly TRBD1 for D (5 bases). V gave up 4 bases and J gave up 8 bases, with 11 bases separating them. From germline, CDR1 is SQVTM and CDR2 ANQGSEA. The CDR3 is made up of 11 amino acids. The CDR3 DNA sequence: TGCAGCGTTGCGGGTCAGGGAGGCTACACCTTC. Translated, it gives CSVAGQGGYTF. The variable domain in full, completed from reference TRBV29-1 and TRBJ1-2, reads SAVISQKPSRDICQRGTSLTIQCQVDSQVTMMFWYRQQPGQSLTLIATANQGSEATYESGFVIDKFPISRPNLTFSTLTVSNMSPEDSSIYLCSVAGQGGYTFGSGTRLTVV.

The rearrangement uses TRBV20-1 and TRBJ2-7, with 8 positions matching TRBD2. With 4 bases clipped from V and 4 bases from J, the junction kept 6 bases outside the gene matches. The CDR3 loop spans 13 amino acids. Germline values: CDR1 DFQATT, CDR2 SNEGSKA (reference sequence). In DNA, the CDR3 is TGCAGTGCTATTGCGGGGGGCCTATACGAGCAGTACTTC. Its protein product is CSAIAGGLYEQYF.

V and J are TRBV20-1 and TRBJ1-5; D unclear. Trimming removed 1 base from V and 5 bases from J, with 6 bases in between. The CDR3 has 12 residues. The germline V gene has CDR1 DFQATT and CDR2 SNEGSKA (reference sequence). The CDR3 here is CSARGTYQPQHF. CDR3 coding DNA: TGCAGTGCTAGAGGGACCTATCAGCCCCAGCATTTT.

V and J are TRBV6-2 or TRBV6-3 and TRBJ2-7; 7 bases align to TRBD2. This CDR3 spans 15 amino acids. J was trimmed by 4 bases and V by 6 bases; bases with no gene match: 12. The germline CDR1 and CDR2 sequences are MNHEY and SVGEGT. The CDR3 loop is CASRPNRDYKYEQYV. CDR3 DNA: TGTGCCAGCAGGCCGAACCGGGACTACAAATACGAGCAGTACGTC.

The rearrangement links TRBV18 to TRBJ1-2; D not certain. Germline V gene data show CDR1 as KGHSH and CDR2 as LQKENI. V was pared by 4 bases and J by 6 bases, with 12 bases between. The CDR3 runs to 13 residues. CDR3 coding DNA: TGTGCCAGCTCACGGACTGGCCCTGATGGCTACACCTTC. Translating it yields CASSRTGPDGYTF.

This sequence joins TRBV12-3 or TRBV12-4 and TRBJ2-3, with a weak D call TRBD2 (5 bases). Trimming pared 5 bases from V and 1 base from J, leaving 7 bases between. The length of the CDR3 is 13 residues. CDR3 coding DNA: TGTGCCAGCAGTATCGGGGGCACAGATACGCAGTATTTT. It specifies CASSIGGTDTQYF.

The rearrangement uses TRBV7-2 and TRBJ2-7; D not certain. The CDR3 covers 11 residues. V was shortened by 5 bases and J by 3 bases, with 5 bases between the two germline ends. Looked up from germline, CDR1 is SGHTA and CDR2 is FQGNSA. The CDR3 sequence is CASSPIYEQYF. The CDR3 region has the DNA TGTGCCAGCAGCCCGATCTACGAGCAGTACTTC.

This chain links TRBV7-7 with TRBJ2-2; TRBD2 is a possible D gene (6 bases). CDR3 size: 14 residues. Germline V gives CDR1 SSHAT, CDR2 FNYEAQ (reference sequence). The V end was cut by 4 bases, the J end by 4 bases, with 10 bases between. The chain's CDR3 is CASSWEARTGELFF. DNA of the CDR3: TGTGCCAGCAGCTGGGAGGCCCGCACCGGGGAGCTGTTTTTT.

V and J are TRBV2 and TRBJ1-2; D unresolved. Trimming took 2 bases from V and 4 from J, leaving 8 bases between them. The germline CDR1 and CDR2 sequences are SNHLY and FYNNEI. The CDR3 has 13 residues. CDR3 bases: TGTGCCAGCAGTGAAATGACCGGCTATGGCTACACCTTC. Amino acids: CASSEMTGYGYTF.